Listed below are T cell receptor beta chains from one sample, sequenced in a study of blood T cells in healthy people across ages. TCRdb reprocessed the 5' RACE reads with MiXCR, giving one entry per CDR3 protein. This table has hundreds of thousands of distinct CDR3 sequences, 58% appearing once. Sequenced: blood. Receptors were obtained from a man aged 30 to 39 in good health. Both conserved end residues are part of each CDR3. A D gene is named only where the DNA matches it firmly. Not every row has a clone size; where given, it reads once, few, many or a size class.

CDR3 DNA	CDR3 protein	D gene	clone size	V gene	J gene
TGCGCCAGCAGACCCGGGACAGATAATTCACCCCTCCACTTT	CASRPGTDNSPLHF	TRBD1	many	TRBV5-1	TRBJ1-6
TGTGCCAGCAGCCTGACAGGGGGCGGGAGTCAGCCCCAGCATTTT	CASSLTGGGSQPQHF	TRBD1	-	TRBV6-5	TRBJ1-5
TGTGCCAGCACGGGCACTAGCCTCAACTCCTACGAGCAGTACTTC	CASTGTSLNSYEQYF	-	-	TRBV6-4	TRBJ2-7
TGTGCCAGCAGCTTAGAAGTTAGGGGCAATGAGCAGTTCTTC	CASSLEVRGNEQFF	-	-	TRBV7-9	TRBJ2-1
TGTGCCAGCAGCGTAGGGGGCGTGAGTTGGGGCTACACCTTC	CASSVGGVSWGYTF	-	-	TRBV9	TRBJ1-2
TGTGCCATCAGCGAGGGAATGGGGCTAGAGACCCAGTACTTC	CAISEGMGLETQYF	-	-	TRBV10-3	TRBJ2-5
TGTGCCAGTACCCCCGGGACAGGGGCGTCGAGCAAGTACTTC	CASTPGTGASSKYF	TRBD1	few	TRBV19	TRBJ2-7
TGTGCCAGCAGTTTAGTTCCTCCGCCGGATACGCAGTATTTT	CASSLVPPPDTQYF	-	-	TRBV12-3/TRBV12-4	TRBJ2-3
TGCAGTGCCCGCGGGCAAGGAGGCAGAGATACGCAGTATTTT	CSARGQGGRDTQYF	-	-	TRBV20-1	TRBJ2-3
TGTGCCAGCAGTTCCGCGACAGTACCGTATGGCTACACCTTC	CASSSATVPYGYTF	-	-	TRBV6-2/TRBV6-3	TRBJ1-2
TGCAGTGCTCGTTCAGGGGGGAACGACTACAATGAGCAGTTCTTC	CSARSGGNDYNEQFF	-	-	TRBV20-1	TRBJ2-1
TGTGCCAGCAGTAACGTTCTGGGAGATTTAGGTCCTCCCCAGCATTTT	CASSNVLGDLGPPQHF	-	-	TRBV12-3/TRBV12-4	TRBJ1-5
TGTGCCACCAGCAGGGACCCAGGAACCGAGCAGTACTTC	CATSRDPGTEQYF	-	-	TRBV15	TRBJ2-7
TGTGCCAGCAGCTTAATCCCTACAGGAGGATACGAGCAGTACTTC	CASSLIPTGGYEQYF	-	-	TRBV7-9	TRBJ2-7
TGTGCCAGCAGCTCCCCTTTAGCGGGACTTTACAATGAGCAGTTCTTC	CASSSPLAGLYNEQFF	TRBD2	-	TRBV7-2	TRBJ2-1
TGTGCCAGCAGCCGCAGTATTGTTGGCGGCCCTCGCACTGAGCAGTTCTTC	CASSRSIVGGPRTEQFF	-	few	TRBV6-2/TRBV6-3	TRBJ2-1
TGTGCCAGCAGGGACAGGGGGCGAACCGGGGAGCTGTTTTTT	CASRDRGRTGELFF	TRBD1	-	TRBV3-1	TRBJ2-2
TGTGCCAGCAGCCGCCGACAGGGGCTCTACAATGAGCAGTTCTTC	CASSRRQGLYNEQFF	TRBD1	-	TRBV7-2	TRBJ2-1
TGTGGCGACAGGGCCAATGAGCAGTTCTTC	CGDRANEQFF	TRBD1	few	TRBV6-1	TRBJ2-1
TGTGCCAGCAGCGCCAGGGTAATCGAGACCCAGTACTTC	CASSARVIETQYF	-	few	TRBV7-9	TRBJ2-5
TGCGCCAGCAGCCCCCCTCGGGGGACCCTGTTCTTC	CASSPPRGTLFF	-	few	TRBV4-3	TRBJ2-1
TGCAGTGCTAGCGGGGGTTACAATGAGCAGTACTTC	CSASGGYNEQYF	-	-	TRBV20-1	TRBJ2-5
TGCGCCAGCAGGTATAGCGGGGGGGAACACAATGAGCAGTTCTTC	CASRYSGGEHNEQFF	TRBD2	-	TRBV10-2	TRBJ2-1
TGTGCCAGCTCACCTCGGACTAGCAGCCAAGAGACCCAGTACTTC	CASSPRTSSQETQYF	TRBD2	-	TRBV18	TRBJ2-5
TGTGCCAGCAGCCAAGCGCGCTCCGGGGAGCAGTTCTTC	CASSQARSGEQFF	-	-	TRBV3-1	TRBJ2-1
TGTGCCAGCAGCACCCACACAGATACGCAGTATTTT	CASSTHTDTQYF	-	few	TRBV5-6	TRBJ2-3
TGTGCCAGCAGCCAGACCTCCGGGACAGGGTATGGCTACACCTTC	CASSQTSGTGYGYTF	TRBD1	-	TRBV3-1	TRBJ1-2
TGTGCCTGGAGTGTACTACCTGGGGGAGGCTACACCTTC	CAWSVLPGGGYTF	-	-	TRBV30	TRBJ1-2
TGCAGTGCTGGCCTTGGAGGTAGTCATCAGAGTGGCTACACCTTC	CSAGLGGSHQSGYTF	-	-	TRBV20-1	TRBJ1-2
TGTGCCAGCAGCAATCCCGACAAATCCTACGAGCAGTACTTC	CASSNPDKSYEQYF	-	-	TRBV7-8	TRBJ2-7
TGTGCCAGCAGTTCCCCGGGCGACGCAGACTCTGGGGCCAACGTCCTGACTTTC	CASSSPGDADSGANVLTF	-	-	TRBV28	TRBJ2-6
TGTGCCAGCAGCCAAGGTGATGCGGGTCTTGTGGGAGGCTACACCTTC	CASSQGDAGLVGGYTF	-	-	TRBV3-1	TRBJ1-2
TGTGCCAGCAGTTCGGACAGGCCCAATCAGCCCCAGCATTTT	CASSSDRPNQPQHF	TRBD1	-	TRBV12-3/TRBV12-4	TRBJ1-5
TGCAGTGCTAGAGCTTTCGGAGGGGCGGATGAGCAGTTCTTC	CSARAFGGADEQFF	-	many	TRBV20-1	TRBJ2-1
TGTGCCAGCGGTCCTCCCCCGGGACAGGGGAGGTACGAGCAGTACTTC	CASGPPPGQGRYEQYF	TRBD1	-	TRBV6-6	TRBJ2-7
TGTGCCACCAGTCGTGGTTACACAGATACGCAGTATTTT	CATSRGYTDTQYF	-	few	TRBV24-1	TRBJ2-3
TGCAGTGCTAGTGTCCTAGGAGATACGCAGTATTTT	CSASVLGDTQYF	-	few	TRBV20-1	TRBJ2-3
TGTGCCAGCAGCCCCGCCGGGGACTCTGGGGCCAACGTCCTGACTTTC	CASSPAGDSGANVLTF	-	once	TRBV7-6	TRBJ2-6
TGCGCCAGCAGCTTGGCCGCTAGCGGCCCCTACGAGCAGTACTTC	CASSLAASGPYEQYF	TRBD2	-	TRBV5-1	TRBJ2-7
TGCGCCAGCAGCCAAGAGGGACTAGCGGGAGGAAGTCGCTACAATGAGCAGTTCTTC	CASSQEGLAGGSRYNEQFF	TRBD2	-	TRBV4-1	TRBJ2-1
TGCAGTGCTGGCGCTAGCGGGAGGGGAGAGACCCAGTACTTC	CSAGASGRGETQYF	TRBD2	-	TRBV20-1	TRBJ2-5
TGTGCCAGCAGTTTAGAGGGTGTCGGGGAGACCCAGTACTTC	CASSLEGVGETQYF	-	-	TRBV12-3/TRBV12-4	TRBJ2-5
TGTGCCAGCAGCTGGGGACAGCCAGATACGCAGTATTTT	CASSWGQPDTQYF	TRBD1	-	TRBV13	TRBJ2-3
TGTGCCACCAGCAGAGGTACAGGGTTTCAGAATGAGCAGTTCTTC	CATSRGTGFQNEQFF	-	-	TRBV15	TRBJ2-1